The 24 T cell receptor beta chains listed next were all sequenced from one sample in a study of shared clonotypes between healthy human individuals. Assay used: immunoSEQ multiplex PCR; TCRdb lists only in-frame clones, some missing. The sample lists roughly 810,000 clones, about 96% seen once, with under 0.3% in the top ten. Naive CD8 cells lacked CD45RO and underwent positive selection for CCR7, leaving out terminally differentiated effector memory CD45RA+ cells. Sequencing was performed on naive CD8+ T cells sorted from blood. The receptors were sampled from a man aged 25 to 45 in good health.

The genes are TRBV4-1 and TRBJ2-1; TRBD2 matches 9 bases. The germline V gene has CDR1 MGHRA and CDR2 YSYEKL. There are 16 residues in the CDR3. J was trimmed by 0 bases and V by 3 bases; bases with no gene match: 3. For the CDR3, the DNA is TGCGCCAGCAGCCAGATTAGCGGGAGCTCCTACAATGAGCAGTTCTTC. It yields the protein CASSQISGSSYNEQFF.

The V call is TRBV28, the J call TRBJ2-7; 9 nucleotides align to TRBD1. Germline CDR1 reads MDHEN; CDR2 reads SYDVKM. The CDR3 runs 15 residues. Unmatched junction bases numbered 9, after V lost 2 bases and J lost 7 bases. The CDR3 DNA reads as TGTGCCAGCAGTTTAGCCCCGGACAGGGGCGCAGAGCAGTACTTC. It encodes CASSLAPDRGAEQYF.

A single count supports this clone. The V call is TRBV11-3, the J call TRBJ2-1; TRBD2 matches at 9 bases. After removal of 5 bases from V and 7 bases from J, the junction contained 3 bases not matched to a gene. The CDR3 covers 13 residues. CDR1 is SGHNT, CDR2 YENEEA, per germline. In DNA form, the CDR3 reads TGTGCCAGCAGCCCTCTAGCGGGGAATGAGCAGTTCTTC. It yields the protein CASSPLAGNEQFF.

In this sample, this clone turned up once. The V and J genes are TRBV28 and TRBJ2-7; TRBD2 might be the D (5 bases). Germline V gene lookup returns CDR1 MDHEN and CDR2 SYDVKM. This CDR3 spans 13 amino acids. Between the trimmed V and J ends, which lost 7 bases and 6 bases, there was a span of 16 bases. CDR3 DNA: TGTGCCAGCAACCCGAGAGGGCTAAGCGAGCAGTACTTC. This translates into CASNPRGLSEQYF.

The sample holds a few counts of this clone. This rearrangement joins TRBV6-5 to TRBJ1-1; D may be TRBD1 (5 bases). This CDR3 spans 15 amino acids. V was pared by 0 bases and J by 4 bases, with 12 bases between. Germline V gene lookup returns CDR1 MNHEY and CDR2 SVGAGI. The DNA of the CDR3 is TGTGCCAGCAGTTACTCCGGGACGGGAACCACTGAAGCTTTCTTT. Translating gives CASSYSGTGTTEAFF.

The gene calls are TRBV9 and TRBJ2-7, with a weak D call TRBD1 (7 bases). The CDR3 consists of 15 residues. Germline CDR1 reads SGDLS; CDR2 reads YYNGEE. Deletions cut 3 bases from V and 3 bases from J, with 16 bases between. The CDR3 DNA reads TGTGCCAGCAGCGCCGGAGGGGGCTCCCTCTACGAGCAGTACTTC. It specifies CASSAGGGSLYEQYF.

The chain combines TRBV9 with TRBJ2-7; TRBD2 matches 12 bases. J lost 5 bases, V lost 4 bases, and 7 bases had no gene match. CDR1 and CDR2 from the germline V gene are SGDLS and YYNGEE. CDR3 size: 15 residues. The CDR3 DNA follows: TGTGCCAGCAGCTTCAGGGGACTAGCGGGCGACGAGCAGTACTTC. Protein product: CASSFRGLAGDEQYF.

This sequence joins TRBV10-2 and TRBJ1-1; D is ambiguous. V lost 4 bases and J lost 3, with 9 bases in between. The CDR3 length is 13 residues. Germline loops: CDR1 WSHSY, CDR2 SAAADI. CDR3: CASSGIPDTEAFF. DNA for the CDR3: TGCGCCAGCAGTGGGATACCGGACACTGAAGCTTTCTTT.

CDR3 bases: TGCGCCAGCAGCTTGGGTCAGGGATACGAGCTCGAGCAGTACTTC. Translating it yields CASSLGQGYELEQYF. The genes are TRBV5-1 and TRBJ2-7; perhaps TRBD1 as D (5 bases). The V gene lost 0 bases and the J gene lost 6 bases, with 16 bases spanning the gap. This CDR3 is 15 amino acids long. Germline V lookup: CDR1 SGHRS, CDR2 YFSETQ.

The chain joins TRBV2 to TRBJ1-1, with 12 bases identical to TRBD1. Germline V gene lookup returns CDR1 SNHLY and CDR2 FYNNEI. Losses at the gene ends were 4 bases for V and 5 bases for J; bases not matched to a gene: 2. The CDR3 totals 14 residues. CDR3 sequence: CASSGDRGRTEAFF. The CDR3 DNA reads as TGTGCCAGCAGTGGGGACAGGGGGCGAACTGAAGCTTTCTTT.

This sequence joins TRBV4-1 and TRBJ1-4, with D uncertain. The germline gives CDR1 MGHRA, CDR2 YSYEKL. This CDR3 is 13 amino acids long. The ends were cut back, 0 bases at V and 5 bases at J, with 4 bases in the middle. CDR3 in DNA: TGCGCCAGCAGCCAAGAGCTGAATGAAAAACTGTTTTTT. This codes for CASSQELNEKLFF.

This chain uses TRBV27 with TRBJ1-3; D is uncertain. The germline gives CDR1 MNHEY, CDR2 SMNVEV (reference sequence). CDR3 length: 13 amino acids. V was clipped by 2 bases and J by 2 bases, with 4 bases between them. CDR3 DNA sequence: TGTGCCAGCAGTTTAACCCCTGGAAACACCATATATTTT. This sequence encodes CASSLTPGNTIYF.

The chain is built from TRBV6-5 and TRBJ2-2; TRBD2 matches 14 bases. The V segment lost 5 bases and the J segment 13 bases; nucleotides outside the gene matches: 9. The CDR3 is 15 residues long. The germline gives CDR1 MNHEY, CDR2 SVGAGI. DNA for the CDR3: TGTGCCAGCAGTCCCGATTCGGGACTAGCGGGAGTGCTGTTTTTT. Translation: CASSPDSGLAGVLFF.

This clone was seen more than once but under ten times. The chain uses TRBV19 and TRBJ2-7; 7 bases line up with TRBD2. The length of the CDR3 is 13 residues. The V segment lost 5 bases and the J segment 4 bases; nucleotides outside the gene matches: 5. Germline V gene lookup returns CDR1 LNHDA and CDR2 SQIVND (reference sequence). CDR3 nucleotides: TGTGCCAGTAGTCCCGGGACTACTTACGAGCAGTACTTC. It codes for CASSPGTTYEQYF.

CDR3 residues: CSVGTGRYEQYF. The CDR3 region has the DNA TGCAGCGTTGGGACAGGGAGGTACGAGCAGTACTTC. The chain joins TRBV29-1 to TRBJ2-7; 8 nucleotides match TRBD1. J gave up 4 bases and V 4 bases, and 3 bases lay outside the gene matches. The CDR3 loop spans 12 amino acids. CDR1 and CDR2 (germline): SQVTM, ANQGSEA.

The V gene is TRBV9, the J gene TRBJ2-7; 7 bases are a match to TRBD1. The length of the CDR3 is 15 residues. Germline V gene lookup returns CDR1 SGDLS and CDR2 YYNGEE. The junction had 8 bases not matched to a gene; V was cut back by 3 bases and J by 2 bases. The DNA for the CDR3 is TGTGCCAGCAGCGGAGGGGACAGCCGTACCTACGAGCAGTACTTC. Translating it yields CASSGGDSRTYEQYF.

This rearrangement joins TRBV6-6 to TRBJ2-6, with D possibly being TRBD1 or TRBD2 (5 bases each). Trimming pared 5 bases from V and 3 bases from J, leaving 11 bases between. This CDR3 spans 15 amino acids. Per germline, CDR1 MNHNY and CDR2 SVGAGI (reference sequence). The CDR3 sequence: CASSRDLVGANVLTF. The CDR3 DNA reads TGTGCCAGCAGTCGGGACCTTGTTGGGGCCAACGTCCTGACTTTC.

V gene TRBV5-6 combines with J gene TRBJ2-1; no definite D call. This CDR3 comprises 11 residues. Per germline, CDR1 SGHDT and CDR2 YYEEEE. V lost 0 bases and J 8 bases, leaving 3 bases between the germline ends. The CDR3 DNA sequence: TGTGCCAGCAGCTTGGTTGATGAGCAGTTCTTC. Its protein product is CASSLVDEQFF.

This clone occurred once. CDR3 residues: CSVGGLAGANEQFF. CDR3 nucleotides: TGCAGCGTGGGGGGACTAGCGGGAGCCAATGAGCAGTTCTTC. The chain is built from TRBV29-1 and TRBJ2-1, with 14 bases aligning to TRBD2. The germline V gene has CDR1 SQVTM and CDR2 ANQGSEA. The CDR3 extends over 14 amino acids. With 6 bases clipped from V and 6 bases from J, the junction kept 4 bases outside the gene matches.

J is TRBJ2-7 and V is TRBV7-8, with a tentative D call TRBD1 (5 bases). Germline CDR1 and CDR2: SGHVS and FQNEAQ. The CDR3 length is 15 residues. V dropped 7 bases and J dropped 0 bases, with 16 bases sitting between them. CDR3 sequence reads: CASNEVQGASYEQYF. For the CDR3, the DNA is TGTGCCAGCAACGAGGTCCAGGGTGCCTCCTACGAGCAGTACTTC.

This chain links TRBV19 with TRBJ2-3; TRBD2 matches at 8 bases. Unmatched junction bases numbered 1, after V lost 2 bases and J lost 0 bases. This CDR3 comprises 15 residues. CDR1 LNHDA and CDR2 SQIVND come from the germline V gene (reference sequence). The CDR3 sequence is CASSISGSSTDTQYF. In nucleotides, the CDR3 is TGTGCCAGTAGTATAAGCGGGAGTAGCACAGATACGCAGTATTTT.

DNA for the CDR3: TGTGCCAGCAGCTTAGCACTATCAGGGTTAGGGGGTTACGAGCAGTACTTC. This sequence encodes CASSLALSGLGGYEQYF. The chain uses TRBV11-2 and TRBJ2-7; a weak D match, TRBD1 (6 bases). The CDR3 spans 17 residues. Germline CDR1 and CDR2: SGHAT and FQNNGV. With 1 base removed from V and 4 bases from J, the gap between germline ends came to 20 bases.

J is TRBJ2-7 and V is TRBV11-2; 7 nucleotides line up with TRBD2. Unmatched junction bases numbered 11, after V lost 2 bases and J lost 4 bases. Germline values: CDR1 SGHAT, CDR2 FQNNGV. The CDR3 runs 16 residues. CDR3 residues: CASSLRGGAAAYEQYF. In nucleotides, the CDR3 is TGTGCCAGCAGCTTAAGGGGAGGGGCCGCGGCATACGAGCAGTACTTC.

This rearrangement joins TRBV7-2 to TRBJ2-7; D not certain. This CDR3 has 13 amino acids. V gave up 2 bases and J gave up 2 bases, with 7 bases separating them. Germline values: CDR1 SGHTA, CDR2 FQGNSA. The CDR3 protein is CASSLPYTYEQYF. CDR3 nucleotide sequence: TGTGCCAGCAGCTTACCGTATACCTACGAGCAGTACTTC.